Listed below are T cell receptor beta chains from one sample, sequenced in a study of cytomegalovirus exposure and HLA in healthy donors. Using immunoSEQ multiplex PCR, the repertoire was profiled, and TCRdb retains in-frame clones only, with some absent. Among approximately 100,000 clones listed, less than 80% were seen once. The sample comprised PBMCs. These receptors came from a man in his sixties in good health and CMV-seronegative. Each CDR3 is given without its conserved first and last residue. The order of the fields is V gene, J gene, CDR3 protein.

TRBV11-2	TRBJ2-2	ASSLSYRLTGELF
TRBV5-1	TRBJ2-1	ASSFQGEYNEQF
TRBV5-5	TRBJ1-5	ASSSGLTNQPQH
TRBV18	TRBJ1-4	ASSPSPLYKSGTGLEKLF
TRBV9	TRBJ2-3	ASSVAGTGYTDTQY
TRBV18	TRBJ2-1	ASSPQGRGGLSNEQF
TRBV4-1	TRBJ2-1	ASSHPGGTGGYNEQF
TRBV6-4	TRBJ1-6	ASSERTRNSPLH
TRBV21-1	TRBJ2-2	ASSKGWAGPGWTGMNTGELF
TRBV7-6	TRBJ2-3	ASSLAPGLAGGSTDTQY
TRBV5-1	TRBJ2-5	ASSVTGGQETQY
TRBV5-1	TRBJ2-5	ASRTGGGVGNLGETQY
TRBV5-1	TRBJ2-2	ASRREANTGELF
TRBV6-5	TRBJ1-1	ASRRSYRTAPEAF
TRBV7-9	TRBJ1-4	ASSGQGNEKLF
TRBV4-3	TRBJ2-1	ASSQALAGYEQF
TRBV5-1	TRBJ2-5	ASSLGLTGQETQY
TRBV4-1	TRBJ1-4	ASSHNFDTEEKLF
TRBV27	TRBJ2-1	ASSGLRGGVYNEQF
TRBV7-9	TRBJ2-5	ASSTASGGQETQY
TRBV7-3	TRBJ1-2	ASSPGTLSGYT
TRBV28	TRBJ2-5	ASSLGLAGVTSQY
TRBV5-1	TRBJ1-2	ASSVGHKGDYGYT
TRBV15	TRBJ2-7	ATSGSGTGIAQY
TRBV7-2	TRBJ2-1	ASSHQRLVYNEQF
TRBV7-2	TRBJ1-3	ASSLAPVATSSGNTIY
TRBV30	TRBJ2-7	AWSVLSLYEQY
TRBV29-1	TRBJ1-1	STRRGDSNTEAF
TRBV7-2	TRBJ2-3	ASSEQGTSTDTQY
TRBV2	TRBJ2-2	ASDGGLGFPGELF
TRBV7-2	TRBJ2-2	ASSPVGTSGGGNTGELF
TRBV19	TRBJ1-6	ASSIGDSPNSPLH
TRBV18	TRBJ1-5	ASSPAGFDQPQH
TRBV6-6	TRBJ1-5	ASSYSYSNQPQH
TRBV7-9	TRBJ2-1	ASSLGRGTPYNEQF
TRBV6-5	TRBJ1-1	ASSGGQSFEAF
TRBV5-1	TRBJ2-7	ASSVGGTYEQY
TRBV7-6	TRBJ1-1	ASSVRVNTEAF
TRBV4-1	TRBJ1-1	ASSQEVGRPTEAF
TRBV30	TRBJ2-5	AWSNRAKETQY
TRBV27	TRBJ1-5	ASSIRTPHNQPQH
TRBV9	TRBJ1-2	ASSVAGNYGYT
TRBV29-1	TRBJ1-1	SVDRGPTEAF
TRBV21-1	TRBJ2-1	ASIRQTYNEQF
TRBV11-2	TRBJ1-4	ASSLVGGEEKLF
TRBV10-3	TRBJ1-1	AISEPDGQNTEAF
TRBV6-5	TRBJ2-3	ASSFNSGSTDTQY